These 27 T cell receptor beta chains were all obtained from the same sample, sequenced in a study of blood T cell repertoires in COVID-19. The protocol was immunoSEQ multiplex PCR, while the TCRdb copy is restricted to in-frame clones and leaves out a portion. The table records hundreds of thousands of clones, more than 75% of them present only once. Material: PBMCs or T cells enriched from blood (not recorded which). All receptors come from a woman younger than 45 who had recovered from COVID-19.

The chain is built from TRBV7-9 and TRBJ2-3; D might be TRBD1 (6 bases). The CDR3 contains 12 residues. V was shortened by 6 bases and J by 6 bases, with 10 bases between the two germline ends. Germline assignment: CDR1 SEHNR and CDR2 FQNEAQ (reference sequence). CDR3 sequence (DNA): TGTGCCAGCAGTTCCCAGGGGGATACGCAGTATTTT. This translates into CASSSQGDTQYF.

The chain links TRBV19 to TRBJ2-7; 8 nucleotides agree with TRBD2. Per the germline V gene, CDR1 is LNHDA and CDR2 is SQIVND (reference sequence). The CDR3 totals 16 residues. The V and J ends lost 8 bases and 0 bases, in that order; junction bases with no gene match: 12. CDR3 DNA: TGTGCCAGTCGGGGAGCGGGAGTGATGAGCTCCTACGAGCAGTACTTC. As protein: CASRGAGVMSSYEQYF.

This chain joins TRBV28 and TRBJ2-1; the match to TRBD2 covers 9 bases. There are 14 residues in the CDR3. V gave up 6 bases and J gave up 10 bases; unmatched junction bases: 10. Germline assignment: CDR1 MDHEN and CDR2 SYDVKM. For the CDR3, the DNA is TGTGCCAGCAGCCACCGGCTACTAGCGGGCGAGCAGTTCTTC. It translates to CASSHRLLAGEQFF.

This clone was counted only a few times. The chain recombines TRBV6-5 with TRBJ1-2, with a possible D match to TRBD1 (5 bases). Between the trimmed V and J ends, which lost 7 bases and 8 bases, there was a span of 14 bases. This CDR3 comprises 12 residues. Germline V lookup: CDR1 MNHEY, CDR2 SVGAGI. The CDR3 here is CASTRQGGGYTF. The CDR3 DNA follows: TGTGCCAGCACCCGGCAGGGAGGAGGCTACACCTTC.

The chain links TRBV14 to TRBJ2-1; 10 bases fit TRBD2. CDR3 length equals 18 residues. V lost 0 bases and J lost 4; bases outside the gene matches: 9. Germline values: CDR1 SGHDN, CDR2 FVKESK. The CDR3 coding sequence is TGTGCCAGCAGCCAAGATAGGGGTCTAGCGGGAGTGTACAATGAGCAGTTCTTC. Translated, it gives CASSQDRGLAGVYNEQFF.

The chain uses TRBV2 and TRBJ2-3, with 10 bases that match TRBD2. Germline assignment: CDR1 SNHLY and CDR2 FYNNEI. This CDR3 has 15 amino acids. V shed 7 bases and J 3 bases; nucleotides not matched to a gene: 7. CDR3 DNA: TGTGCCAGCACTCCTAGCGGGAGATTAACAGATACGCAGTATTTT. This codes for CASTPSGRLTDTQYF.

The chain carries TRBV5-1 and TRBJ2-5; 9 bases fit TRBD1. Germline CDR1 is SGHRS and CDR2 is YFSETQ. V was pared by 0 bases and J by 2 bases, with 5 bases of the junction left unmatched. CDR3 size: 16 residues. Here the CDR3 reads CASSLATGGDQETQYF. The CDR3 nucleotides are TGCGCCAGCAGCTTGGCGACAGGGGGGGATCAAGAGACCCAGTACTTC. Looking up the rest from reference TRBV5-1 and TRBJ2-5 gives the full variable domain: KAGVTQTPRYLIKTRGQQVTLSCSPISGHRSVSWYQQTPGQGLQFLFEYFSETQRNKGNFPGRFSGRQFSNSRSEMNVSTLELGDSALYLCASSLATGGDQETQYFGPGTRLLVL.

The V gene is TRBV27, the J gene TRBJ2-7; 10 positions match TRBD2. The germline V gene encodes CDR1 MNHEY and CDR2 SMNVEV (reference sequence). CDR3 length equals 14 residues. With V trimmed by 5 bases and J by 5 bases, 6 bases remained unmatched. The chain's CDR3 is CASSHGLAVNEQYF. In DNA form, the CDR3 reads TGTGCCAGCAGTCACGGACTAGCGGTCAACGAGCAGTACTTC.

This chain connects TRBV19 to TRBJ1-2; a possible D gene is TRBD1 (5 bases). The CDR3 is 12 residues long. V lost 3 bases to trimming and J lost 5 bases, with 7 bases between them. CDR1 and CDR2 from the germline V gene are LNHDA and SQIVND (reference sequence). CDR3 sequence: CASSIRGYGYTF. Written as DNA, the CDR3 is TGTGCCAGTAGTATTCGGGGGTATGGCTACACCTTC. Together with reference TRBV19 and TRBJ1-2, the CDR3 gives the full variable domain: DGGITQSPKYLFRKEGQNVTLSCEQNLNHDAMYWYRQDPGQGLRLIYYSQIVNDFQKGDIAEGYSVSREKKESFPLTVTSAQKNPTAFYLCASSIRGYGYTFGSGTRLTVV.

In DNA form, the CDR3 reads TGTGCCATCAGTGAGTCGGGGACAGGGGGGGCCTATGGCTACACCTTC. Residues: CAISESGTGGAYGYTF. This rearrangement joins TRBV10-3 to TRBJ1-2; 11 bases map to TRBD1. This CDR3 is 16 amino acids long. Germline loops: CDR1 ENHRY, CDR2 SYGVKD. J lost 4 bases, V lost 0 bases, and 4 bases had no gene match.

The V call is TRBV5-1, the J call TRBJ2-3; a weak D match, TRBD1 (5 bases). V lost 6 bases and J 0 bases, leaving 14 bases between the germline ends. The CDR3 is 15 residues long. Germline assignment: CDR1 SGHRS and CDR2 YFSETQ. Here the CDR3 reads CASTFDSPSTDTQYF. The CDR3 DNA sequence: TGCGCCAGCACTTTCGACAGTCCAAGCACAGATACGCAGTATTTT.

The table lists this clone with a count of one. The V call is TRBV6-2 or TRBV6-3, the J call TRBJ1-2; the D is unclear. CDR1 is MNHEY and CDR2 is SVGEGT in the germline V gene. The V and J ends lost 4 bases and 5 bases respectively, with 8 bases between them. This CDR3 spans 12 amino acids. The CDR3: CASSSPVYGYTF. The CDR3 DNA sequence: TGTGCCAGCAGTTCCCCAGTGTATGGCTACACCTTC.

The chain combines TRBV21-1 with TRBJ2-7; TRBD1 was called by the table and not checked on the DNA. TRBV21-1 is tagged as a pseudogene. The CDR3 runs 15 residues. CDR3 nucleotides: TGTGCCAGCAGCAAAGCTGGGGACAGGGACTACGAGCAGTACTTC. Translated: CASSKAGDRDYEQYF.

This chain's CDR3 is CAISDPTSGGDNEQFF. The CDR3 DNA is TGTGCCATCAGTGACCCGACTAGCGGGGGGGACAATGAGCAGTTCTTC. The chain uses TRBV10-3 and TRBJ2-1, with TRBD2 identical over 14 bases. With V trimmed by 3 bases and J by 5 bases, 3 bases remained unmatched. This CDR3 contains 16 residues. In germline, CDR1 is ENHRY, CDR2 SYGVKD.

The rearrangement uses TRBV5-5 and TRBJ1-2; 8 bases are a match to TRBD1. V lost 4 bases to trimming and J lost 8 bases; unmatched junction nucleotides: 10. The CDR3 length is 14 residues. Germline CDR1 is SGHKS and CDR2 is YYEKEE (reference sequence). The CDR3 bases are TGTGCCAGCAGCCCTCTGGACAGGGCTTACGGCTACACCTTC. Its translation is CASSPLDRAYGYTF.

This chain links TRBV7-6 with TRBJ2-1; the D gene is possibly TRBD2 (6 bases). Germline lookup yields CDR1 SGHVS and CDR2 FNYEAQ. V lost 3 bases and J 4 bases, leaving 13 bases between the germline ends. This CDR3 comprises 15 residues. CDR3 loop: CASSFPGTGYNEQFF. The CDR3 nucleotides read TGTGCCAGCAGCTTCCCCGGGACTGGGTACAATGAGCAGTTCTTC. The full variable domain, rest sourced from reference TRBV7-6 and TRBJ2-1, is GAGVSQSPRYKVTKRGQDVALRCDPISGHVSLYWYRQALGQGPEFLTYFNYEAQQDKSGLPNDRFSAERPEGSISTLTIQRTEQRDSAMYRCASSFPGTGYNEQFFGPGTRLTVL.

V and J are TRBV2 and TRBJ1-2, with 8 bases fitting TRBD1. The V segment lost 4 bases and the J segment 7 bases; nucleotides outside the gene matches: 8. This CDR3 contains 14 residues. Germline V gives CDR1 SNHLY, CDR2 FYNNEI. The CDR3, as DNA: TGTGCCAGCAGTGCAGGGGGCGCGCCTGGTGGCTACACCTTC. As protein: CASSAGGAPGGYTF. Combining the CDR3 with reference TRBV2 and TRBJ1-2 gives the whole variable domain EPEVTQTPSHQVTQMGQEVILRCVPISNHLYFYWYRQILGQKVEFLVSFYNNEISEKSEIFDDQFSVERPDGSNFTLKIRSTKLEDSAMYFCASSAGGAPGGYTFGSGTRLTVV.

With respect to this clone: The same CDR3 also results from other DNA sequences found in this sample. The V gene is TRBV9, the J gene TRBJ1-1, with D possibly being TRBD1 (6 bases). The V and J ends lost 3 bases and 8 bases respectively, with 11 bases between them. The CDR3 consists of 12 residues. The germline CDR1 and CDR2 sequences are SGDLS and YYNGEE. CDR3 sequence: CASSAYGTEAFF. Here the CDR3 DNA reads TGTGCCAGCAGCGCTTATGGGACAGAAGCTTTCTTT.

The chain is built from TRBV10-3 and TRBJ1-6; TRBD1 agrees at 8 bases. V was clipped by 7 bases and J by 5 bases; unmatched bases: 4. The CDR3 loop spans 14 amino acids. Germline assignment: CDR1 ENHRY and CDR2 SYGVKD. CDR3 amino acids: CAIKGQGNNSPLHF. The CDR3 coding sequence is TGTGCCATCAAAGGACAGGGAAATAATTCACCCCTCCACTTT.

The rearrangement links TRBV5-1 to TRBJ1-6, with 10 bases that match TRBD1. Germline V CDR1 and CDR2: SGHRS, YFSETQ. The CDR3 has 15 amino acids. V shed 4 bases, J shed 8 bases, and the junction held 6 bases outside the gene matches. DNA of the CDR3: TGCGCCAGCAGCCGACAGGACAGGGGGGATTCACCCCTCCACTTT. Translation gives CASSRQDRGDSPLHF.

The CDR3 region has the DNA TGCGAATCCCGGTGGGACTCTATAAGCACAGATACGCAGTATTTT. It is translated as CESRWDSISTDTQYF. This chain links TRBV5-1 with TRBJ2-3; weak D call: TRBD2 (6 bases). This CDR3 is built from 15 residues. Per the germline V gene, CDR1 is SGHRS and CDR2 is YFSETQ.

The V gene is TRBV6-5, the J gene TRBJ2-3, with D maybe TRBD2 (5 bases). Trimming left V 0 bases short and J 4 bases short, with 11 bases between. Germline CDR1 reads MNHEY; CDR2 reads SVGAGI. The CDR3 extends over 15 amino acids. CDR3 nucleotides: TGTGCCAGCAGTTACTCCACGGGGAGAGCAGATACGCAGTATTTT. This codes for CASSYSTGRADTQYF.

The V call is TRBV10-3, the J call TRBJ1-1, with D maybe TRBD1 (6 bases). Trimming pared 8 bases from V and 0 bases from J, leaving 10 bases between. The CDR3 has 13 residues. CDR1 is ENHRY, CDR2 SYGVKD, per germline. The CDR3 is CAIRDTMNTEAFF. For the CDR3, the DNA is TGTGCCATCCGGGACACTATGAACACTGAAGCTTTCTTT.

This sequence joins TRBV7-8 and TRBJ2-1, with TRBD2 as a possible D gene (6 bases). V shed 1 base and J shed 0 bases, with 13 bases lying between them. CDR3 size: 17 residues. Germline loops: CDR1 SGHVS, CDR2 FQNEAQ. CDR3: CASSLEVAASSYNEQFF. The CDR3 DNA follows: TGTGCCAGCAGCTTAGAGGTAGCGGCGAGCTCCTACAATGAGCAGTTCTTC.

This clone came up a few times. The chain employs TRBV7-9 and TRBJ2-7; 11 positions match TRBD1. Germline V gene lookup returns CDR1 SEHNR and CDR2 FQNEAQ (reference sequence). Trimming removed 0 bases from V and 0 bases from J; junction bases left unmatched: 4. The CDR3 consists of 17 residues. This CDR3 is CASSLAGQGGSSYEQYF. The CDR3 nucleotides are TGTGCCAGCAGCTTAGCGGGACAGGGGGGAAGCTCCTACGAGCAGTACTTC.

This chain connects TRBV7-8 to TRBJ2-7, with D perhaps matching TRBD1 (6 bases). Germline CDR1 is SGHVS and CDR2 is FQNEAQ. The CDR3 has 18 residues. V gave up 4 bases and J gave up 3 bases, with 25 bases separating them. The CDR3 region is CASSSPETVDRTFYEQYF. The CDR3 DNA follows: TGTGCCAGCAGCTCCCCTGAAACCGTAGACAGGACATTCTACGAGCAGTACTTC.

V gene TRBV6-5 combines with J gene TRBJ1-5; 7 bases are shared with TRBD1. CDR3 length equals 15 residues. V was clipped by 6 bases and J by 4 bases; unmatched bases: 9. CDR1 MNHEY and CDR2 SVGAGI come from the germline V gene. The DNA for the CDR3 is TGTGCCAGCAGGGCAGTCGACAGGGAGAATCAGCCCCAGCATTTT. This codes for CASRAVDRENQPQHF.